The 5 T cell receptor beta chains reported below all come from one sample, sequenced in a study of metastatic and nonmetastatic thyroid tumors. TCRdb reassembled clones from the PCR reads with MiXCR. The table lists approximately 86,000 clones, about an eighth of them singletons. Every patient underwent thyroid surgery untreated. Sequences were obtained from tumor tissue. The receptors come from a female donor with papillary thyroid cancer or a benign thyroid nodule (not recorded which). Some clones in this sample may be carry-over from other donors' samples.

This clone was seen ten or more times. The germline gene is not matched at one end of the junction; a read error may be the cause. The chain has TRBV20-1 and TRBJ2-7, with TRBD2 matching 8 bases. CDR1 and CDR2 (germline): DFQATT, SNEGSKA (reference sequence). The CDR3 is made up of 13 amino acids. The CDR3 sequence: CSARGAGGHEQYF. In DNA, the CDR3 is TGCAGTGCCAGAGGGGCGGGGGGCCACGAGCAGTACTTC.

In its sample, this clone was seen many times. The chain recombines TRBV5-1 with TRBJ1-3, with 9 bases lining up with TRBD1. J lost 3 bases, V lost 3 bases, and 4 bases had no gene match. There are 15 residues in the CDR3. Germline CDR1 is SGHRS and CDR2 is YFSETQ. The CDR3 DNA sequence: TGCGCCAGCAGCTCCAGGGGACAGGGTGGAAACACCATATATTTT. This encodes CASSSRGQGGNTIYF.

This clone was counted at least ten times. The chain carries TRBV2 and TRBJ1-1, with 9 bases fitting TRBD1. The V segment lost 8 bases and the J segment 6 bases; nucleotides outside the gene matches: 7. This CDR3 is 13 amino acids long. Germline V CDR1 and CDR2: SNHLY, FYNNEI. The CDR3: CASVPGQGPEAFF. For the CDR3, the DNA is TGTGCCAGCGTACCGGGACAGGGCCCTGAAGCTTTCTTT.

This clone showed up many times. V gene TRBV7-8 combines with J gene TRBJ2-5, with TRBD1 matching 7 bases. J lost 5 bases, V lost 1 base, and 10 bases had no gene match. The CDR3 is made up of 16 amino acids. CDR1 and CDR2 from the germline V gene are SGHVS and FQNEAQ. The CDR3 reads CASSLVSTGFAETQYF. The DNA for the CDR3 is TGTGCCAGCAGCTTAGTATCGACAGGGTTTGCCGAGACCCAGTACTTC. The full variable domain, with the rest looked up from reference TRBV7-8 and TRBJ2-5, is GAGVSQSPRYKVAKRGQDVALRCDPISGHVSLFWYQQALGQGPEFLTYFQNEAQLDKSGLPSDRFFAERPEGSVSTLKIQRTQQEDSAVYLCASSLVSTGFAETQYFGPGTRLLVL.

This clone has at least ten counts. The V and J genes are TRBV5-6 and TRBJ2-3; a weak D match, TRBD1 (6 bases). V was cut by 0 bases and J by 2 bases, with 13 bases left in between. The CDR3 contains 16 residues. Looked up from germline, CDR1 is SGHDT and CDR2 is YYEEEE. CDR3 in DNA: TGTGCCAGCAGCTTGGGCCCGGGACAAATCACAGATACGCAGTATTTT. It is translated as CASSLGPGQITDTQYF.